The T cell receptor beta chain described here comes from a study of cytomegalovirus exposure and HLA in healthy donors. Regarding this clone: The antigen is not known.

V was shortened by 5 bases and J by 1 base, with 12 bases between the two germline ends. The CDR3 has 15 amino acids. Germline V gives CDR1 SGHAT, CDR2 FQNNGV. Study-wide findings and caveats: In an earlier analysis, productive rearrangement rates for most beta V segments clustered near 87% or 30%.

The PCR made use of 60 Vbeta and 13 Jbeta primers. Sequenced by immunoSEQ multiplex PCR; TCRdb stores in-frame clones only, minus some. Counted here are roughly 120,000 clones, around 70% occurring once; the ten biggest clones make up 2.1%. The sequencing input was PBMCs. This chain links TRBV11-2 with TRBJ1-5; D not certain. The source of this sequence is a woman aged 40 to 50 in good health and CMV-seropositive. Here the CDR3 reads CASSPDGKSNQPQHF. The CDR3 nucleotides read TGTGCCAGCAGCCCTGACGGGAAAAGCAATCAGCCCCAGCATTTT.